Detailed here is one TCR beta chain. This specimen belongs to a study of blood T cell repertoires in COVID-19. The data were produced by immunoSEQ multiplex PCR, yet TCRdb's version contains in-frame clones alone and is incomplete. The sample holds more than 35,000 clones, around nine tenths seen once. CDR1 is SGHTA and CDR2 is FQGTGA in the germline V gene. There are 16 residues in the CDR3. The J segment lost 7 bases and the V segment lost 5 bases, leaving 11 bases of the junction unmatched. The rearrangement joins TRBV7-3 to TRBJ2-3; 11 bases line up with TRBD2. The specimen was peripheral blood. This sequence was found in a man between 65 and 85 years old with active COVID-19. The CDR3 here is CASSEGLAVSMNTQYF. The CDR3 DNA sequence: TGTGCCAGCAGCGAGGGACTAGCGGTTTCAATGAATACGCAGTATTTT.